These 22 T cell receptor beta chains came from one sample sequenced in a study of blood T cell repertoires in COVID-19 (TCRdb year 2020). The library came from the immunoSEQ multiplex PCR assay. TCRdb obtained this table from immuneACCESS and retained in-frame rearrangements with V and J assigned. These tables miss some clones; where compared with another copy, unresolved V genes account for less than half of the shortfall, and the remainder is unexplained. Present in this sample are about 35,000 clones, roughly 90% of which were seen just once. Clones ranked in the top ten supply 2% to 2.5% of the sample. Sequencing input: peripheral blood. These receptors were obtained from a man aged 45-65 years with active COVID-19.

This clone was picked up a small number of times. The gene calls are TRBV11-2 and TRBJ2-7; the D is unclear. CDR3 length equals 12 residues. V gave up 4 bases and J gave up 0 bases, with 4 bases separating them. Germline V gene lookup returns CDR1 SGHAT and CDR2 FQNNGV. Written as DNA, the CDR3 is TGTGCCAGCAGCTACAGCTCCTACGAGCAGTACTTC. It yields the protein CASSYSSYEQYF.

In this sample, this clone turned up once. The chain carries TRBV5-1 and TRBJ2-3; D perhaps matches TRBD1 (5 bases). V lost 2 bases and J lost 6, with 16 bases in between. This CDR3 has 15 amino acids. Germline loops: CDR1 SGHRS, CDR2 YFSETQ. The CDR3 region is CASSFVSGSRDTQYF. DNA of the CDR3: TGCGCCAGCAGCTTTGTGTCAGGGTCTCGGGATACGCAGTATTTT.

This clone was recorded only once. The chain joins TRBV7-8 to TRBJ2-1; possible D gene TRBD2, 6 bases. Germline V gives CDR1 SGHVS, CDR2 FQNEAQ. The CDR3 runs 15 residues. The V and J ends lost 7 bases and 4 bases respectively, with 17 bases between them. CDR3: CASIPTRWSYNEQFF. The CDR3 DNA is TGTGCCAGCATCCCGACTAGGTGGAGTTACAATGAGCAGTTCTTC.

This clone appeared once. The rearrangement uses TRBV30 and TRBJ2-3; TRBD2 aligns across 8 bases. CDR1 GTSNPN and CDR2 SVGIG come from the germline V gene (reference sequence). V lost 2 bases and J lost 6; bases outside the gene matches: 13. The CDR3 is 16 amino acids. CDR3 residues: CAWSLPLAEGTDTQYF. DNA of the CDR3: TGTGCCTGGAGTCTCCCACTAGCGGAGGGGACGGATACGCAGTATTTT.

The chain links TRBV12-5 to TRBJ2-4; no clear D. The V gene's germline CDR1 is LGHNT and CDR2 FRNRAP. The CDR3 extends over 14 amino acids. Trimming pared 7 bases from V and 0 bases from J, leaving 10 bases between. CDR3 in DNA: TGTGCTAGTGCTACAGCACTAGCCAAAAACATTCAGTACTTC. It encodes CASATALAKNIQYF.

This chain links TRBV29-1 with TRBJ2-5, with D maybe TRBD1 (5 bases). Per the germline V gene, CDR1 is SQVTM and CDR2 is ANQGSEA. The CDR3 is made up of 12 amino acids. Trimming left V 3 bases short and J 3 bases short, with 8 bases between. The CDR3 region is CSVEGPEETQYF. In DNA, the CDR3 is TGCAGCGTTGAGGGGCCCGAAGAGACCCAGTACTTC. The complete variable domain, with remaining parts taken from reference TRBV29-1 and TRBJ2-5, reads SAVISQKPSRDICQRGTSLTIQCQVDSQVTMMFWYRQQPGQSLTLIATANQGSEATYESGFVIDKFPISRPNLTFSTLTVSNMSPEDSSIYLCSVEGPEETQYFGPGTRLLVL.

The chain links TRBV7-3 to TRBJ2-1, with TRBD2 matching 16 bases. The CDR3 spans 18 residues. Germline CDR1 reads SGHTA; CDR2 reads FQGTGA. After removal of 6 bases from V and 2 bases from J, the junction contained 7 bases not matched to a gene. The CDR3 loop reads CASSTGTSGRGTYNEQFF. The CDR3 region has the DNA TGTGCCAGCAGTACCGGGACTAGCGGGAGGGGAACCTACAATGAGCAGTTCTTC.

The CDR3 region is CASSSNLGGIQYF. CDR3 nucleotide sequence: TGTGCCAGCAGTTCGAATCTCGGGGGCATTCAGTACTTC. This chain links TRBV5-6 with TRBJ2-4, with D perhaps matching TRBD2 (6 bases). This CDR3 contains 13 residues. V gave up 5 bases and J gave up 9 bases, with 15 bases separating them. CDR1 SGHDT and CDR2 YYEEEE come from the germline V gene.

The chain combines TRBV11-2 with TRBJ2-7; 10 bases line up with TRBD1. Germline-derived CDR1 and CDR2 are SGHAT and FQNNGV. This CDR3 is 16 amino acids long. V lost 5 bases, J lost 5 bases, and 12 bases stayed unmatched. CDR3 in amino acids: CASSPTFGTGVHEQYF. CDR3 DNA sequence: TGTGCCAGCAGCCCTACTTTCGGGACAGGGGTACACGAGCAGTACTTC.

The count of this clone is one. The J gene is TRBJ1-2, the V gene TRBV10-3; D unresolved. The V end was cut by 0 bases, the J end by 0 bases, with 5 bases between. CDR3 size: 14 residues. Germline CDR1 is ENHRY and CDR2 is SYGVKD. The CDR3 reads CAISESAANYGYTF. DNA of the CDR3: TGTGCCATCAGTGAGTCGGCGGCTAACTATGGCTACACCTTC.

V and J are TRBV2 and TRBJ2-7, with D possibly TRBD1 on 6 matching bases. V lost 4 bases, J lost 3 bases, and 13 bases lay in between. Germline values: CDR1 SNHLY, CDR2 FYNNEI. The CDR3 consists of 14 residues. The CDR3 DNA reads TGTGCCAGCAGTGGAATAAGGGGGTACTACGAGCAGTACTTC. Its protein product is CASSGIRGYYEQYF. Based on the CDR3 plus reference TRBV2 and TRBJ2-7, the full variable domain is EPEVTQTPSHQVTQMGQEVILRCVPISNHLYFYWYRQILGQKVEFLVSFYNNEISEKSEIFDDQFSVERPDGSNFTLKIRSTKLEDSAMYFCASSGIRGYYEQYFGPGTRLTVT.

The gene calls are TRBV6-1 and TRBJ1-2, with no clear D. Germline V lookup: CDR1 MNHNS, CDR2 SASEGT. Trimming shortened V by 2 bases and J by 6 bases, and 13 bases separated the two germline ends. This CDR3 is built from 14 residues. In DNA, the CDR3 is TGTGCCAGCAGTGAATCGGGAGGGTTAAATGGCTACACCTTC. Translated: CASSESGGLNGYTF.

The chain joins TRBV5-1 to TRBJ1-1; 7 nucleotides align to TRBD1. Germline loops: CDR1 SGHRS, CDR2 YFSETQ. Trimming cost V 0 bases and J 0 bases; bases outside gene matches: 8. The CDR3 covers 17 residues. The CDR3 nucleotides are TGCGCCAGCAGCTTGGGACAGGGAGGTCGGTTGAACACTGAAGCTTTCTTT. Its translation: CASSLGQGGRLNTEAFF.

This chain uses TRBV6-5 with TRBJ1-2; TRBD1 matches at 8 bases. The V gene's germline CDR1 is MNHEY and CDR2 SVGAGI. This CDR3 is built from 15 residues. The ends lost 6 bases at V and 1 base at J; junction bases unmatched: 7. The chain's CDR3 is CASRPGTGVNYGYTF. CDR3 nucleotide sequence: TGTGCCAGCAGGCCCGGGACAGGAGTTAACTATGGCTACACCTTC.

The chain recombines TRBV6-5 with TRBJ2-5; no clear D. Deletions cut 7 bases from V and 1 base from J, with 4 bases between. This CDR3 has 11 residues. Per germline, CDR1 MNHEY and CDR2 SVGAGI. CDR3 residues: CASIIQETQYF. The DNA for the CDR3 is TGTGCCAGCATTATCCAAGAGACCCAGTACTTC.

The chain employs TRBV30 and TRBJ1-3; 9 bases agree with TRBD1. The CDR3 spans 15 residues. The V and J ends lost 5 bases and 5 bases, in that order; junction bases with no gene match: 10. In germline, CDR1 is GTSNPN, CDR2 SVGIG (reference sequence). The CDR3 DNA reads TGTGCCTGGTTACCACCGGGACAGGGACGAAACACCATATATTTT. It is translated as CAWLPPGQGRNTIYF.

The J gene is TRBJ1-4, the V gene TRBV5-1; D remains unclear. The V end was cut by 3 bases, the J end by 7 bases, with 13 bases between. Germline values: CDR1 SGHRS, CDR2 YFSETQ. The CDR3 loop spans 14 amino acids. The CDR3 region has the DNA TGCGCCAGCAGCTCCAGCGAGATGGGTGAAAAACTGTTTTTT. Amino acid sequence: CASSSSEMGEKLFF. Drawing the rest from reference TRBV5-1 and TRBJ1-4, the complete variable domain is KAGVTQTPRYLIKTRGQQVTLSCSPISGHRSVSWYQQTPGQGLQFLFEYFSETQRNKGNFPGRFSGRQFSNSRSEMNVSTLELGDSALYLCASSSSEMGEKLFFGSGTQLSVL.

The rearrangement joins TRBV12-3 or TRBV12-4 to TRBJ1-2, with 7 nucleotides matching TRBD1. After removal of 3 bases from V and 6 bases from J, the junction contained 4 bases not matched to a gene. The CDR3 loop spans 13 amino acids. CDR3 residues: CASSLTGWDGYTF. The CDR3 coding sequence is TGTGCCAGCAGTTTGACAGGGTGGGATGGCTACACCTTC.

This chain uses TRBV18 with TRBJ1-2; D call uncertain. Germline V gene sequence: CDR1 KGHSH, CDR2 LQKENI. Deletions cut 2 bases from V and 8 bases from J, with 18 bases between. The CDR3 consists of 15 residues. CDR3 sequence (DNA): TGTGCCAGCTCACCAGAGTTGAGGCCCTCGGGGGGCTACACCTTC. This translates into CASSPELRPSGGYTF.

This rearrangement joins TRBV11-2 to TRBJ1-2; no clear D. This CDR3 has 13 residues. Germline V gene lookup returns CDR1 SGHAT and CDR2 FQNNGV. V lost 5 bases, J lost 2 bases, and 9 bases lay in between. The CDR3 DNA sequence: TGTGCCAGCAGCGCCACAGAAAACTATGGCTACACCTTC. Protein product: CASSATENYGYTF.

The rearrangement uses TRBV19 and TRBJ2-5, with D possibly being TRBD1 (6 bases). The CDR3 consists of 14 residues. Trimming cost V 2 bases and J 3 bases, with 10 bases left between them. CDR1 LNHDA and CDR2 SQIVND come from the germline V gene (reference sequence). CDR3 in DNA: TGTGCCAGTAGTATATCGTCAGGGGAAGAGACCCAGTACTTC. Amino acids: CASSISSGEETQYF.

J is TRBJ1-2 and V is TRBV9; 7 nucleotides match TRBD1. CDR1 SGDLS and CDR2 YYNGEE come from the germline V gene. The V segment lost 0 bases and the J segment 3 bases; nucleotides outside the gene matches: 5. This CDR3 spans 15 amino acids. Written as DNA, the CDR3 is TGTGCCAGCAGCGTAGGGACAGGAAAGGACTATGGCTACACCTTC. Protein sequence: CASSVGTGKDYGYTF.